Reported below is one T cell receptor (beta chain). Antigen unknown. The entry originates in a study of T cell responses to AZD1222 COVID-19 vaccine. The assay was immunoSEQ multiplex PCR, and TCRdb's table has in-frame clones only and misses some. Of 160,000 or so clones listed, 85% to 90% were seen once; the top ten hold 1.5% to 2%. This CDR3 is 18 amino acids long. Trimming shortened V by 4 bases and J by 0 bases, and 19 bases separated the two germline ends. The germline V gene has CDR1 LGHDT and CDR2 YNNKEL (reference sequence). Findings and caveats of the study: Donors, mostly white British, included more females; clonal diversity was possibly underestimated. Spike-spanning, vaccine-associated CD4 TCRs were dominant at 160-218 and 743-854. Vaccination with two AZD1222 doses was followed by a rise in Spike-specific TCR breadth and depth.

This TCR came from an adult in good health. The sample in question was peripheral blood, obtained on day 0 of AZD1222 vaccination. The genes are TRBV3-1 (or the pseudogene TRBV3-2) and TRBJ2-1; perhaps TRBD2 as D (5 bases). The chain's CDR3 is CASSLLSRSGSSYNEQFF. For the CDR3, the DNA is TGTGCCAGCAGCCTTCTATCGCGCAGCGGAAGCTCCTACAATGAGCAGTTCTTC.